This T cell receptor (beta chain) was retrieved from a study of follicular helper T cells after annual influenza vaccination. Study-level results: Yearly vaccinations repeatedly recalled conserved clonotypes in ICOS+CD38+ cTfh.

Time point noted: 2014-2015 season, pre-vaccination. Trimming at V came to 5 bases and at J to 1 base, leaving 7 bases not matched to a gene. The CDR3 length is 14 residues. Germline V gene data show CDR1 as SQVTM and CDR2 as ANQGSEA. Sequenced by immunoSEQ multiplex PCR; TCRdb stores in-frame clones only, minus some. The table records some 8,200 clones, roughly 80% of them present only once. Note on this clone: The antigen remains unidentified.

The rearrangement uses TRBV29-1 and TRBJ2-7; 8 bases are shared with TRBD1. The source was CXCR5+ CD38- circulating T follicular helper cells from blood, collected on the day of influenza vaccination. Described subset: circulating Tfh, non-naive CD4+CXCR5+PD-1+ (ICOS+CD38+ or ICOS-CD38-). This sequence was found in an adult who received the influenza vaccine. CDR3 bases: TGCAGCGTTCGCGGGACAGGCCTGTCCTACGAGCAGTACTTC. Amino acid sequence: CSVRGTGLSYEQYF.